This T cell receptor (beta chain) derives from a study of metastatic and nonmetastatic thyroid tumors. Whole-study context: A comparison of repertoires was made across blood and tumor or nodule tissue from malignant and benign thyroid patients.

The study's findings and limits: Significantly greater TCR beta diversity was reportedly found in malignant thyroid tumors than in benign nodules (in blood and tumor).

Nobody among the patients had been given any treatment before thyroid surgery. This clone was picked up many times. Its cognate antigen is unknown. TCRdb ran MiXCR on the PCR reads. The sample includes 50,000 or so clones, about 20% seen only once; the top ten take 3.5% to 4%. This receptor was identified in a male donor with papillary thyroid cancer or a benign thyroid nodule (not recorded which). Some clones in this sample may be carry-over from other donors' samples. Specimen: blood.

CDR3 sequence reads: CASSEAPGQGFYEQYF. The CDR3 coding sequence is TGTGCCAGCAGTGAAGCGCCGGGACAGGGGTTCTACGAGCAGTACTTC. J is TRBJ2-7 and V is TRBV6-1; 10 nucleotides match TRBD1. V dropped 0 bases and J dropped 3; count of bases not matched to a gene: 5. The germline gives CDR1 MNHNS, CDR2 SASEGT. The CDR3 has 16 residues.